The clone carrying this TCR beta chain was seen many times. Trimming at V came to 6 bases and at J to 2 bases, leaving 5 bases not matched to a gene. The V gene's germline CDR1 is SNHLY and CDR2 FYNNEI. This CDR3 comprises 15 residues. The data were obtained in a study of shared clonotypes between healthy human individuals. Sequencing was performed with immunoSEQ multiplex PCR; in TCRdb, only in-frame clones are kept and a portion is missing. The sample lists about 110,000 clones; just over 65% were seen once. Source material: memory CD8+ T cells sorted from blood. Noted subset: CD45RO+ cells pooled with CCR7-negative TemRA cells. This TCR was recovered from a woman aged 30 to 39 in good health. V is TRBV2 and J is TRBJ1-5; 9 bases are shared with TRBD1. CDR3 DNA sequence: TGTGCCAGCAGAGGGACAGGGAACGGCAATCAGCCCCAGCATTTT. Protein product: CASRGTGNGNQPQHF.